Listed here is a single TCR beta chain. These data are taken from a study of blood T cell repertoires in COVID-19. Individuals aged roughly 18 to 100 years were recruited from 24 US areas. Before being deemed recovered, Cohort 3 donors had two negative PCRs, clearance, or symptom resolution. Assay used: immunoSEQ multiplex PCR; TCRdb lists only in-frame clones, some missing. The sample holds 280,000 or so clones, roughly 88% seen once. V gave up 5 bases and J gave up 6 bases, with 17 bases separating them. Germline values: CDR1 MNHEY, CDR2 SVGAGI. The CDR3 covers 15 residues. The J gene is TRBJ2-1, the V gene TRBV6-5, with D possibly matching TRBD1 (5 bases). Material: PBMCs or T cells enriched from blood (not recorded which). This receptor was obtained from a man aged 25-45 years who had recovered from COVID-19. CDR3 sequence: CASSRRQGTVNEQFF. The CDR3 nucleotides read TGTGCCAGCAGTCGACGTCAGGGAACGGTCAATGAGCAGTTCTTC.